This is a list of T cell receptor beta chains from one sample in a study of preoperative IRX-2 immunotherapy in early breast cancer. Generated by immunoSEQ multiplex PCR, the TCRdb table keeps only in-frame clones and is missing some. The sample has 40,000 to 50,000 clones, roughly 80% seen once. Source: tumor tissue, taken after IRX-2 immunotherapy. All receptors derive from a human donor with breast cancer. Both conserved end residues are trimmed from each CDR3. The order of the fields is J gene, V gene, CDR3 protein.

TRBJ2-7,TRBV14,ASSQTRAPSYEQY
TRBJ2-5,TRBV28,ASSTTRVYRETQY
TRBJ1-2,TRBV18,ASSPTGGASGYT
TRBJ1-4,TRBV10-3,AISESTGMTNEKLF
TRBJ1-6,TRBV19,ASSTPGTGNSPLH
TRBJ2-2,TRBV11-3,ASSPRETSGRAGELF
TRBJ2-1,TRBV18,ASSPGHLNEQF
TRBJ2-3,TRBV14,ASSQVAGVTQY
TRBJ1-5,TRBV19,ASSIGTGGGQPQH
TRBJ1-2,TRBV30,VGRGASNYGYT